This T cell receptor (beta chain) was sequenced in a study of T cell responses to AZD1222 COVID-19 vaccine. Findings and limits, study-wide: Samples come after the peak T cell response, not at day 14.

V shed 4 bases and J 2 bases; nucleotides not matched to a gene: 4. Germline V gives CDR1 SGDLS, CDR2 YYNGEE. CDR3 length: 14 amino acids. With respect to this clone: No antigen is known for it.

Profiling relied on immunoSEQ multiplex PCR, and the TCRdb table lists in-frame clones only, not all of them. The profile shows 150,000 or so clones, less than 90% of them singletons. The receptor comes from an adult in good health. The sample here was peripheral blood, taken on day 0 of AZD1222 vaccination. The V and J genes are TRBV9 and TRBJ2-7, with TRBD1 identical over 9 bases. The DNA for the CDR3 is TGTGCCAGCAGCCCCGGACAGGGGCCCTACGAGCAGTACTTC. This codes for CASSPGQGPYEQYF. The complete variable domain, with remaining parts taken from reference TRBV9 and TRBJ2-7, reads DSGVTQTPKHLITATGQRVTLRCSPRSGDLSVYWYQQSLDQGLQFLIQYYNGEERAKGNILERFSAQQFPDLHSELNLSSLELGDSALYFCASSPGQGPYEQYFGPGTRLTVT.